This T cell receptor (beta chain) comes out of a study of Graves' ophthalmopathy and Graves' hyperthyroidism. Turning to this clonotype: The target antigen is unknown.

TCR beta CDR3 amplification used RNA transcripts. Amplification began with first-round RT-PCR using HTBI primers, then second-round multiplex PCR was performed. TCRdb re-analysed the multiplex PCR reads in MiXCR, keeping a single row per CDR3 protein. Among over 450,000 distinct CDR3 sequences listed, around an eighth were seen once. With a duration under 3 months, ophthalmopathy in the donors showed moderate-to-severe activity, CAS ≥3 and NOSPECS ≥4. Notes on the study in general: Most thyroid clonotypes with frequency above 0.001 were detected in blood too. A model of 13 signatures distinguished ophthalmopathy from stable hyperthyroidism at around 91% sensitivity and approximately 77% specificity. For predicting ophthalmopathy progression, the model had roughly 64% sensitivity and roughly 72% specificity.

The TCR originated in a woman aged 25-40 years with Graves' ophthalmopathy. The sample taken for sequencing was blood.

The DNA for the CDR3 is TGTGCCAGCAATAATCCAGGGACGGACGAGCAGTACTTC. Translating it yields CASNNPGTDEQYF. This chain links TRBV6-1 with TRBJ2-7; D may be TRBD1 or TRBD2 (5 bases each). CDR1 and CDR2 from the germline V gene are MNHNS and SASEGT. V gave up 7 bases and J gave up 5 bases, with 15 bases separating them. The CDR3 consists of 13 residues.